The rows below give T cell receptor beta chains drawn from one sample of a study of control samples from healthy donors and cancer patients. Clones were sequenced by immunoSEQ multiplex PCR, and TCRdb holds only the in-frame ones, with some missing. The sample contains about 180,000 clones, more than 80% of which appear only once. Input material: blood. The source is a man aged 25-45 years in good health. Each CDR3 is given with its conserved first and last residue. The order of the fields is V gene, D gene, J gene, clone size, CDR3 protein, CDR3 DNA. The D gene is left open where the match is weak. A clone size is listed for some rows: how often the clone was seen (once, few, many), or a class if it is expanded.

v_gene: TRBV15
d_gene: NA
j_gene: TRBJ2-6
abundance: NA
CDR3aa: CATSPRGDSGANVLTF
CDR3nt: TGTGCCACCAGTCCCCGGGGTGACTCTGGGGCCAACGTCCTGACTTTC

v_gene: TRBV27
d_gene: TRBD2
j_gene: TRBJ2-1
abundance: NA
CDR3aa: CASSSFLAGVRNEQFF
CDR3nt: TGTGCCAGCAGTTCATTCTTAGCGGGGGTAAGGAATGAGCAGTTCTTC

v_gene: TRBV6-1
d_gene: NA
j_gene: TRBJ1-2
abundance: once
CDR3aa: CASSETFLDGYTF
CDR3nt: TGTGCCAGCAGTGAAACCTTTTTGGATGGCTACACCTTC

v_gene: TRBV30
d_gene: TRBD2
j_gene: TRBJ2-2
abundance: NA
CDR3aa: CAWSGIGGRAGELFF
CDR3nt: TGTGCCTGGAGTGGGATTGGCGGGAGGGCCGGGGAGCTGTTTTTT

v_gene: TRBV5-4
d_gene: TRBD1
j_gene: TRBJ1-1
abundance: NA
CDR3aa: CASSLGTGGTNTEAFF
CDR3nt: TGTGCCAGCAGCTTGGGGACAGGGGGGACGAACACTGAAGCTTTCTTT

v_gene: TRBV4-1
d_gene: NA
j_gene: TRBJ1-2
abundance: NA
CDR3aa: CASSSERTDNYGYTF
CDR3nt: TGCGCCAGCAGCTCTGAGAGGACAGATAACTATGGCTACACCTTC

v_gene: TRBV5-8
d_gene: NA
j_gene: TRBJ1-3
abundance: NA
CDR3aa: CASGRIYPYF
CDR3nt: TGTGCCAGCGGCCGGATTTACCCCTATTTT

v_gene: TRBV7-2
d_gene: NA
j_gene: TRBJ1-1
abundance: few
CDR3aa: CASRWELNTEAFF
CDR3nt: TGTGCCAGCAGATGGGAGTTGAACACTGAAGCTTTCTTT

v_gene: TRBV19
d_gene: NA
j_gene: TRBJ1-6
abundance: once
CDR3aa: CASSTGSWTYNSPLHF
CDR3nt: TGTGCCAGTAGCACGGGATCCTGGACATATAATTCACCCCTCCACTTT

v_gene: TRBV7-2
d_gene: NA
j_gene: TRBJ1-4
abundance: NA
CDR3aa: CASSLAGRDEKLFF
CDR3nt: TGTGCCAGCAGCTTAGCTGGCAGGGATGAAAAACTGTTTTTT

v_gene: TRBV6-2/TRBV6-3
d_gene: NA
j_gene: TRBJ2-3
abundance: NA
CDR3aa: CASSYSKIATSVDTQYF
CDR3nt: TGTGCCAGCAGTTACTCGAAGATAGCTACTTCTGTGGATACGCAGTATTTT

v_gene: TRBV7-2
d_gene: NA
j_gene: TRBJ2-1
abundance: NA
CDR3aa: CASSLRRHTYNEQFF
CDR3nt: TGTGCCAGCAGCTTAAGGAGACATACCTACAATGAGCAGTTCTTC

v_gene: TRBV9
d_gene: TRBD2
j_gene: TRBJ2-7
abundance: NA
CDR3aa: CASSEGTSVATVQYF
CDR3nt: TGTGCCAGCAGCGAAGGGACTAGCGTCGCTACCGTGCAGTACTTC

v_gene: TRBV20-1
d_gene: NA
j_gene: TRBJ1-2
abundance: NA
CDR3aa: CSARVISGYTF
CDR3nt: TGCAGTGCTAGGGTAATCAGCGGCTACACCTTC

v_gene: TRBV7-6
d_gene: NA
j_gene: TRBJ2-7
abundance: NA
CDR3aa: CASSLEGRGGYEQYF
CDR3nt: TGTGCCAGCAGCTTAGAAGGCAGGGGAGGATACGAGCAGTACTTC

v_gene: TRBV13
d_gene: NA
j_gene: TRBJ2-3
abundance: NA
CDR3aa: CASSSHRVGTDTQYF
CDR3nt: TGTGCCAGCAGCTCGCACAGGGTGGGGACAGATACGCAGTATTTT

v_gene: TRBV28
d_gene: TRBD2
j_gene: TRBJ2-7
abundance: once
CDR3aa: CASSAPGLAGDEQYF
CDR3nt: TGTGCCAGCAGTGCACCGGGACTAGCGGGAGACGAGCAGTACTTC

v_gene: TRBV3-1/TRBV3-2
d_gene: NA
j_gene: TRBJ2-7
abundance: NA
CDR3aa: CASSQDYTGGAYF
CDR3nt: TGTGCCAGCAGCCAAGACTACACGGGGGGCGCCTACTTC

v_gene: TRBV30
d_gene: NA
j_gene: TRBJ2-7
abundance: NA
CDR3aa: CAWSVSGYEQYF
CDR3nt: TGTGCCTGGAGTGTATCTGGGTACGAGCAGTACTTC

v_gene: TRBV7-3
d_gene: NA
j_gene: TRBJ2-1
abundance: once
CDR3aa: CASSLMGAAYNEQFF
CDR3nt: TGTGCCAGCAGCTTAATGGGCGCCGCCTACAATGAGCAGTTCTTC

v_gene: TRBV7-9
d_gene: TRBD1
j_gene: TRBJ2-7
abundance: NA
CDR3aa: CASSLDRGEDEQYF
CDR3nt: TGTGCCAGCAGCTTAGACAGGGGAGAGGACGAGCAGTACTTC

v_gene: TRBV6-5
d_gene: NA
j_gene: TRBJ2-3
abundance: NA
CDR3aa: CASRVPSTDTQYF
CDR3nt: TGTGCCAGCAGAGTCCCAAGCACAGATACGCAGTATTTT

v_gene: TRBV15
d_gene: NA
j_gene: TRBJ2-3
abundance: once
CDR3aa: CATSRRTGSGTDTQYF
CDR3nt: TGTGCCACCAGCAGAAGAACAGGGTCTGGCACAGATACGCAGTATTTT

v_gene: TRBV27
d_gene: NA
j_gene: TRBJ2-7
abundance: NA
CDR3aa: CASSYRSNYEQYF
CDR3nt: TGTGCCAGCAGTTACAGGAGTAACTACGAGCAGTACTTC

v_gene: TRBV6-6
d_gene: NA
j_gene: TRBJ2-1
abundance: NA
CDR3aa: CASSPPGDEQFF
CDR3nt: TGTGCCAGCAGTCCCCCGGGGGATGAGCAGTTCTTC

v_gene: TRBV27
d_gene: NA
j_gene: TRBJ2-5
abundance: NA
CDR3aa: CASSTLLGETQYF
CDR3nt: TGTGCCAGCAGTACTCTTTTGGGAGAGACCCAGTACTTC

v_gene: TRBV5-1
d_gene: NA
j_gene: TRBJ1-3
abundance: NA
CDR3aa: CASSDPRRGDGNTIYF
CDR3nt: TGCGCCAGCAGCGACCCCAGGCGGGGGGACGGAAACACCATATATTTT

v_gene: TRBV7-8
d_gene: NA
j_gene: TRBJ1-2
abundance: NA
CDR3aa: CASSPDTLNYGYTF
CDR3nt: TGTGCCAGCAGCCCCGACACCTTAAACTATGGCTACACCTTC

v_gene: TRBV5-5
d_gene: NA
j_gene: TRBJ1-2
abundance: once
CDR3aa: CASSPDPVNYGYTF
CDR3nt: TGTGCCAGCAGCCCAGACCCAGTCAACTATGGCTACACCTTC

v_gene: TRBV19
d_gene: NA
j_gene: TRBJ2-6
abundance: NA
CDR3aa: CASRGRWAGANVLTF
CDR3nt: TGTGCCAGTAGGGGTAGGTGGGCCGGGGCCAACGTCCTGACTTTC

v_gene: TRBV6-2/TRBV6-3
d_gene: TRBD2
j_gene: TRBJ2-1
abundance: NA
CDR3aa: CASSYLAGSSYNEQFF
CDR3nt: TGTGCCAGCAGTTACTTAGCGGGGAGCTCCTACAATGAGCAGTTCTTC